The 28 T cell receptor beta chains reported below all come from one sample, sequenced in a study of cytomegalovirus exposure and HLA in healthy donors. Primers for the PCR totalled 60 Vbeta and 13 Jbeta. The repertoire was sequenced with immunoSEQ multiplex PCR; TCRdb's copy has only in-frame clones and lacks some. The data hold about 160,000 clones, with roughly 71% observed a single time. The sequencing input was PBMCs. The receptor set was obtained from a woman aged 45-65 years in good health and CMV-seropositive.

The chain is built from TRBV27 and TRBJ2-3; 12 bases align to TRBD2. CDR1 is MNHEY and CDR2 is SMNVEV in the germline V gene (reference sequence). V was clipped by 5 bases and J by 7 bases; unmatched bases: 7. The CDR3 totals 15 residues. CDR3 protein: CASSNLAGGRNTQYF. For the CDR3, the DNA is TGTGCCAGCAGTAATCTAGCGGGGGGGCGAAATACGCAGTATTTT.

The chain recombines TRBV18 with TRBJ1-5, with a tentative D call TRBD1 (5 bases). Germline CDR1 and CDR2: KGHSH and LQKENI. The CDR3 runs 13 residues. Trimming cost V 3 bases and J 7 bases, with 10 bases left between them. The CDR3 DNA reads as TGTGCCAGCTCACCTGGGGGAGGGCAGCCCCAGCATTTT. Amino acid sequence: CASSPGGGQPQHF.

The chain recombines TRBV5-1 with TRBJ2-1; 10 bases are a match to TRBD2. The CDR3 runs 15 residues. J was trimmed by 3 bases and V by 2 bases; bases with no gene match: 2. Germline V gene data show CDR1 as SGHRS and CDR2 as YFSETQ. Written as DNA, the CDR3 is TGCGCCAGCAGCTTAGCGGGGGGGATCTACAATGAGCAGTTCTTC. Translating gives CASSLAGGIYNEQFF.

This clone appeared once. The chain couples TRBV5-6 to TRBJ1-1, with 10 bases identical to TRBD1. J gave up 5 bases and V 2 bases, and 12 bases lay outside the gene matches. This CDR3 has 17 amino acids. Per germline, CDR1 SGHDT and CDR2 YYEEEE. CDR3 DNA: TGTGCCAGCAGCTTACCGGGACAGGGGCAATTCCAGACTGAAGCTTTCTTT. Its translation is CASSLPGQGQFQTEAFF.

The chain joins TRBV6-1 to TRBJ2-7; D gene unclear. V was cut by 2 bases and J by 0 bases, with 20 bases left in between. The CDR3 is 18 residues long. CDR1 MNHNS and CDR2 SASEGT come from the germline V gene. The CDR3 region has the DNA TGTGCCAGCAGTGAAATTTTTTCAATTGGGCAAAACTCCTACGAGCAGTACTTC. Its protein is CASSEIFSIGQNSYEQYF.

The chain combines TRBV5-1 with TRBJ1-2; TRBD1 matches at 7 bases. The CDR3 runs 14 residues. V was clipped by 4 bases and J by 2 bases; unmatched bases: 5. From germline, CDR1 is SGHRS and CDR2 YFSETQ. The CDR3 nucleotides are TGCGCCAGCAGCCCAACGGACAGGAACTATGGCTACACCTTC. As protein: CASSPTDRNYGYTF.

The V gene is TRBV7-2, the J gene TRBJ2-6; TRBD2 is a possible D gene (6 bases). Germline V gene sequence: CDR1 SGHTA, CDR2 FQGNSA. The CDR3 spans 18 residues. V shed 1 base and J shed 1 base, with 14 bases lying between them. CDR3 region: CASSLDGGSMSGANVLTF. In DNA, the CDR3 is TGTGCCAGCAGCTTAGATGGGGGGTCCATGTCTGGGGCCAACGTCCTGACTTTC.

This clone was found a few times. The rearrangement uses TRBV9 and TRBJ1-6, with D possibly matching TRBD1 (5 bases). Trimming pared 0 bases from V and 10 bases from J, leaving 20 bases between. There are 17 residues in the CDR3. CDR1 is SGDLS, CDR2 YYNGEE, per germline. The DNA of the CDR3 is TGTGCCAGCAGCGTAGACGGGAGAATACAGGCTGGGTCACCCCTCCACTTT. This codes for CASSVDGRIQAGSPLHF.

This clone has more than one count but fewer than ten. The chain carries TRBV7-8 and TRBJ2-1; D is undetermined. Per the germline V gene, CDR1 is SGHVS and CDR2 is FQNEAQ. The CDR3 runs 13 residues. V lost 5 bases to trimming and J lost 16 bases, with 21 bases between them. The CDR3 nucleotides are TGTGCCAGCAGCGTGACTGATTCCTATACATTTTTCTTC. This sequence encodes CASSVTDSYTFFF.

V usage is TRBV5-1 and J usage is TRBJ1-1; 8 bases agree with TRBD1. The CDR3 length is 16 residues. CDR1 and CDR2 (germline): SGHRS, YFSETQ. V trimming: 4 bases; J trimming: 3 bases; junction bases outside the gene matches: 11. The CDR3 DNA is TGCGCCAGCAGCGGGGGGGCAGGGGGCCGGTACACTGAAGCTTTCTTT. Translating gives CASSGGAGGRYTEAFF.

The CDR3 sequence: CSVERGKDEQYF. CDR3 coding DNA: TGCAGCGTTGAGCGCGGTAAGGACGAGCAGTACTTC. The chain has TRBV29-1 and TRBJ2-7; no clear D. The germline V gene has CDR1 SQVTM and CDR2 ANQGSEA. The CDR3 totals 12 residues. Trimming removed 3 bases at V and 5 bases at J, with 11 bases between.

This rearrangement joins TRBV5-5 to TRBJ2-1; a weak D match, TRBD1 (6 bases). There are 12 residues in the CDR3. Germline V CDR1 and CDR2: SGHKS, YYEKEE (reference sequence). The ends were cut back, 4 bases at V and 8 bases at J, with 10 bases in the middle. CDR3 bases: TGTGCCAGCAGCGCCAGGGGCGATGAGCAGTTCTTC. Residues: CASSARGDEQFF.

The rearrangement uses TRBV28 and TRBJ2-7; 11 bases map to TRBD1. The CDR3 runs to 15 residues. The V gene end was trimmed by 5 bases and the J gene end by 4 bases; junction bases not matched to a gene: 7. From germline, CDR1 is MDHEN and CDR2 SYDVKM. CDR3 sequence: CASSPWTGGIYEQYF. The CDR3 nucleotides are TGTGCCAGCAGTCCGTGGACAGGGGGCATTTACGAGCAGTACTTC.

The V call is TRBV11-2, the J call TRBJ1-5; tentative D call: TRBD1 (5 bases). Germline CDR1 SGHAT, CDR2 FQNNGV. The CDR3 runs 13 residues. V was shortened by 3 bases and J by 5 bases, with 8 bases between the two germline ends. CDR3 bases: TGTGCCAGCAGCTTGCAGGGTGATCAGCCCCAGCATTTT. It yields the protein CASSLQGDQPQHF. Together with reference TRBV11-2 and TRBJ1-5, the CDR3 gives the full variable domain: EAGVAQSPRYKIIEKRQSVAFWCNPISGHATLYWYQQILGQGPKLLIQFQNNGVVDDSQLPKDRFSAERLKGVDSTLKIQPAKLEDSAVYLCASSLQGDQPQHFGDGTRLSIL.

This clone showed up just a few times. The J gene is TRBJ2-3, the V gene TRBV6-1; 11 nucleotides agree with TRBD2. Germline CDR1 MNHNS, CDR2 SASEGT. The trim removed 2 bases at V and 5 bases at J, leaving 6 bases unmatched. The CDR3 is made up of 16 amino acids. This CDR3 reads CASSEYSGGAKDTQYF. As DNA, the CDR3 is TGTGCCAGCAGTGAATATAGCGGGGGGGCCAAAGATACGCAGTATTTT.

This sequence joins TRBV5-4 and TRBJ1-3; D uncertain. The CDR3 spans 17 residues. The germline V gene has CDR1 SGHNT and CDR2 YYREEE (reference sequence). The germline V and J ends were trimmed by 0 bases and 6 bases, with 19 bases remaining between them. CDR3 region: CASSLDAGLYGKNTIYF. CDR3 sequence (DNA): TGTGCCAGCAGCTTGGATGCAGGATTGTACGGCAAAAACACCATATATTTT.

The chain has TRBV29-1 and TRBJ1-1; possible D gene TRBD1, 5 bases. The CDR3 sequence is 16 residues long. V was shortened by 3 bases and J by 1 base, with 18 bases between the two germline ends. Germline V gives CDR1 SQVTM, CDR2 ANQGSEA. Here the CDR3 reads CSVERGGEGENTEAFF. CDR3 sequence (DNA): TGCAGCGTTGAGAGGGGCGGGGAGGGCGAGAACACTGAAGCTTTCTTT.

J is TRBJ1-4 and V is TRBV27; D is unclear. The V end was cut by 1 base, the J end by 2 bases, with 8 bases between. Per the germline V gene, CDR1 is MNHEY and CDR2 is SMNVEV (reference sequence). The CDR3 consists of 15 residues. In nucleotides, the CDR3 is TGTGCCAGCAGTTTATTCACCGGGACTAATGAAAAACTGTTTTTT. Protein sequence: CASSLFTGTNEKLFF.

This CDR3 reads CASSDGWGDETQYF. The CDR3 DNA follows: TGTGCCAGCAGTGATGGTTGGGGGGACGAGACCCAGTACTTC. The chain carries TRBV2 and TRBJ2-5; tentatively, D is TRBD2 (6 bases). From germline, CDR1 is SNHLY and CDR2 FYNNEI. This CDR3 has 14 amino acids. The V end was cut by 3 bases, the J end by 5 bases, with 13 bases between.

As regards this clone: The junction departs from the called germline gene at one end, perhaps through a read error. The chain carries TRBV7-9 and TRBJ1-1; D is ambiguous. Germline values: CDR1 SEHNR, CDR2 FQNEAQ (reference sequence). The CDR3 totals 12 residues. The DNA for the CDR3 is TGTTCCAGCAGCTTAGGAGGGCCTGAAGCTTTCTTT. It is translated as CSSSLGGPEAFF.

The chain uses TRBV6-1 and TRBJ1-1; D perhaps matches TRBD1 (5 bases). Germline V gene sequence: CDR1 MNHNS, CDR2 SASEGT. The V gene lost 5 bases and the J gene lost 5 bases, with 18 bases spanning the gap. CDR3 size: 15 residues. The CDR3: CASSFHLGEGTEAFF. DNA for the CDR3: TGTGCCAGCAGTTTTCATTTGGGGGAGGGGACTGAAGCTTTCTTT.

The gene calls are TRBV7-3 and TRBJ2-3; 7 nucleotides line up with TRBD2. The CDR3 length is 13 residues. Germline assignment: CDR1 SGHTA and CDR2 FQGTGA. The V gene end was trimmed by 8 bases and the J gene end by 4 bases; junction bases not matched to a gene: 6. The CDR3 coding sequence is TGTGCCAGCTCCCCTCGGGGGGCAGATACGCAGTATTTT. Amino acid sequence: CASSPRGADTQYF.

This clone was found a few times. The rearrangement uses TRBV27 and TRBJ2-5, with a tentative D call TRBD1 (6 bases). Germline V gene lookup returns CDR1 MNHEY and CDR2 SMNVEV (reference sequence). The CDR3 spans 14 residues. V was cut by 4 bases and J by 5 bases, with 14 bases left in between. CDR3 residues: CASSSWGLGETQYF. DNA of the CDR3: TGTGCCAGCAGTTCGTGGGGGCTCGGGGAGACCCAGTACTTC.

This clone was seen more than once but under ten times. The J gene is TRBJ1-1, the V gene TRBV5-1; the D is unclear. The germline V gene has CDR1 SGHRS and CDR2 YFSETQ. CDR3 length equals 14 residues. V was trimmed by 0 bases and J by 1 base, leaving 7 bases between them. The DNA of the CDR3 is TGCGCCAGCAGCTTGGAACGGTCGAACACTGAAGCTTTCTTT. The encoded protein is CASSLERSNTEAFF.

The genes are TRBV5-1 and TRBJ1-2; D might be TRBD1 (5 bases). Trimming took off 0 bases at V and 7 bases at J, with 10 bases between the two ends. CDR1 is SGHRS, CDR2 YFSETQ, per germline. The length of the CDR3 is 13 residues. The CDR3 bases are TGCGCCAGCAGCTTGGTGGGGCAGGGTGGCTACACCTTC. Its protein is CASSLVGQGGYTF.

V gene TRBV7-9 combines with J gene TRBJ1-2; no clear D. The CDR3 contains 12 residues. Germline CDR1 is SEHNR and CDR2 is FQNEAQ (reference sequence). V was pared by 5 bases and J by 4 bases, with 8 bases between. Here the CDR3 DNA reads TGTGCCAGCAGCAACGGTCCCTATGGCTACACCTTC. Amino acids: CASSNGPYGYTF.

The rearrangement links TRBV18 to TRBJ1-5; TRBD1 matches 7 bases. The V gene end was trimmed by 3 bases and the J gene end by 9 bases; junction bases not matched to a gene: 14. This CDR3 region has 16 residues. The germline V gene has CDR1 KGHSH and CDR2 LQKENI. CDR3 protein: CASSPKATGTLGPQHF. The CDR3 DNA sequence: TGTGCCAGCTCACCCAAAGCGACAGGGACCCTAGGGCCCCAGCATTTT.

This chain connects TRBV7-8 to TRBJ2-7; TRBD1 matches 8 bases. V lost 5 bases to trimming and J lost 3 bases; unmatched junction nucleotides: 6. The CDR3 length is 14 residues. Looked up from germline, CDR1 is SGHVS and CDR2 is FQNEAQ. The CDR3 DNA reads as TGTGCCAGCAGCCTAGACAGGGGACTCTACGAGCAGTACTTC. This gives the protein CASSLDRGLYEQYF.